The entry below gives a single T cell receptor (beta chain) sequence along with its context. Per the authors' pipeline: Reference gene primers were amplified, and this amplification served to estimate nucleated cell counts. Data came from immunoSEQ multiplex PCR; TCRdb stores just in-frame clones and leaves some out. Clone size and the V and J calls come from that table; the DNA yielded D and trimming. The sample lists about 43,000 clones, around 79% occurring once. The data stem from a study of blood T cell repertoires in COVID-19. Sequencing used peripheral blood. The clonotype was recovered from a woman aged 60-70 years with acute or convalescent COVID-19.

The CDR3 region is CASSNTGRACSETQYF. Written as DNA, the CDR3 is TGTGCCAGCAGCAACACAGGCCGGGCGTGTTCCGAGACCCAGTACTTC. The chain carries TRBV21-1 and TRBJ2-5; no check of the table's D call, TRBD1, against the DNA was made. TRBV21-1 is annotated as a pseudogene. This CDR3 is 16 amino acids long.